The 6 T cell receptor beta chains below all came from one sample that was sequenced in a study of identical twins. Each CDR3 protein is one row after TCRdb ran MiXCR on the 5' RACE reads. The sample yields some 1,600,000 distinct CDR3 sequences, roughly a third seen once. Material: cord blood. The receptors were gathered from a newborn girl in good health.

This clonotype was found a few times. This chain uses TRBV16 with TRBJ1-5, with no clear D. With 1 base removed from V and 7 bases from J, the gap between germline ends came to 11 bases. CDR3 length: 14 residues. Germline values: CDR1 KGHSY, CDR2 FQNENV. The DNA of the CDR3 is TGTGCCAGCAGCCAATACAATCTTAGGCAGCCCCAGCATTTT. It translates to CASSQYNLRQPQHF. Together with reference TRBV16 and TRBJ1-5, the CDR3 gives the full variable domain: GEEVAQTPKHLVRGEGQKAKLYCAPIKGHSYVFWYQQVLKNEFKFLISFQNENVFDETGMPKERFSAKCLPNSPCSLEIQATKLEDSAVYFCASSQYNLRQPQHFGDGTRLSIL.

A note on this clonotype: This may be a read error: a much more frequent sequence differs by one nucleotide. The chain has TRBV20-1 and TRBJ2-5; D gene ambiguous. CDR1 is DFQATT and CDR2 is SNEGSKA in the germline V gene (reference sequence). The CDR3 is 11 residues long. Between the trimmed V and J ends, which lost 4 bases and 2 bases, there was a span of 5 bases. CDR3 in amino acids: CSAKQQETQYF. The CDR3 DNA is TGCAGTGCTAAACAGCAAGAGACCCAGTACTTC.

This clonotype appeared many times. Written as DNA, the CDR3 is TGTGCCAGCAGGAGGGGCAATCAGCCCCAGCATTTT. This gives the protein CASRRGNQPQHF. The J gene is TRBJ1-5, the V gene TRBV12-3 or TRBV12-4; the D is unclear. V was cut by 6 bases and J by 2 bases, with 5 bases left in between. This CDR3 region has 12 residues.

A few counts support this clonotype. The rearrangement links TRBV2 to TRBJ2-1, with 9 nucleotides matching TRBD2. Trimming took 7 bases from V and 9 from J; bases not matched to a gene: 13. The CDR3 totals 15 residues. The germline gives CDR1 SNHLY, CDR2 FYNNEI. CDR3 nucleotides: TGTGCCAGCAAGATGGGGTTTAGCGGGAGCGGTGAGCAGTTCTTC. Translation: CASKMGFSGSGEQFF.

The sample holds a few counts of this clonotype. The J gene is TRBJ2-5, the V gene TRBV10-3; tentative D call: TRBD1 (6 bases). V dropped 5 bases and J dropped 11 bases, with 18 bases sitting between them. The CDR3 loop spans 13 amino acids. The germline V gene encodes CDR1 ENHRY and CDR2 SYGVKD. The CDR3 reads CAISSGTLEEQYF. CDR3 in DNA: TGTGCCATCAGTTCCGGGACATTAGAGGAGCAGTACTTC.

V gene TRBV4-2 combines with J gene TRBJ1-2; D might be TRBD1 (6 bases). Trimming stripped 0 bases from V and 8 bases from J, with 13 bases between. CDR1 is LGHNA, CDR2 YNFKEQ, per germline. This CDR3 comprises 14 residues. The CDR3 loop reads CASSQEGAWGGYTF. DNA for the CDR3: TGTGCCAGCAGCCAAGAGGGGGCGTGGGGAGGCTACACCTTC.